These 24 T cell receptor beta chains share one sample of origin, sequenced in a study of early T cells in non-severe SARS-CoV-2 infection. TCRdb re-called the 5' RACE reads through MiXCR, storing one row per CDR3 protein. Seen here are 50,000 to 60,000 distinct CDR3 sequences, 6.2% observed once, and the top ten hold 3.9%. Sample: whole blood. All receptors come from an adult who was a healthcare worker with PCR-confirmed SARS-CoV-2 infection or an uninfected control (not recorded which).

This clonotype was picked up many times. DNA for the CDR3: TGTGCCAGCAGCCGCCGGGACAGGGGTGGCGATTCACCCCTCCACTTT. This gives the protein CASSRRDRGGDSPLHF. The chain has TRBV13 and TRBJ1-6; 10 nucleotides align to TRBD1. V shed 5 bases, J shed 8 bases, and the junction held 9 bases outside the gene matches. The CDR3 has 16 amino acids. Per germline, CDR1 PRHDT and CDR2 FYEKMQ (reference sequence).

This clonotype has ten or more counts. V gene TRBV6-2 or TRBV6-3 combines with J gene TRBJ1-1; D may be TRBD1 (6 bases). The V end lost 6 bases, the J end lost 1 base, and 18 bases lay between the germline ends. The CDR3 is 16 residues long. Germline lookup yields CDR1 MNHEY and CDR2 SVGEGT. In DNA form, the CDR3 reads TGTGCCAGCAGAAATCCTTCCACAGGGAAGAACACTGAAGCTTTCTTT. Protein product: CASRNPSTGKNTEAFF.

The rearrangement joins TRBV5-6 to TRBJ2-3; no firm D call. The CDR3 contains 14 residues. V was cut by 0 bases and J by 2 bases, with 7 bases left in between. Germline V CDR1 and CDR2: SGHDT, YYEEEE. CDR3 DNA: TGTGCCAGCAGCTTGGCTCTGTACACAGATACGCAGTATTTT. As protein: CASSLALYTDTQYF.

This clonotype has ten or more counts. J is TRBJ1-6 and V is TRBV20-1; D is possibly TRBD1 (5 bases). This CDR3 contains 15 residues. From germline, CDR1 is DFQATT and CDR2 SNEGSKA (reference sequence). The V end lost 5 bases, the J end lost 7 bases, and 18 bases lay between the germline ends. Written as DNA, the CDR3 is TGCAGTGCTGTCCTCCAGGGAGCTTCGAATTCACCCCTCCACTTT. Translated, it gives CSAVLQGASNSPLHF.

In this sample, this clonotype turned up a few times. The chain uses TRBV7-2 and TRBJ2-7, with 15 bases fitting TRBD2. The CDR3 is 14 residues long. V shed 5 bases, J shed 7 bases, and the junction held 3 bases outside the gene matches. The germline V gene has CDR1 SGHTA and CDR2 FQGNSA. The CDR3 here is CASSPGLAGGEQYF. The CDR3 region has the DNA TGTGCCAGCAGCCCGGGACTAGCGGGGGGAGAGCAGTACTTC.

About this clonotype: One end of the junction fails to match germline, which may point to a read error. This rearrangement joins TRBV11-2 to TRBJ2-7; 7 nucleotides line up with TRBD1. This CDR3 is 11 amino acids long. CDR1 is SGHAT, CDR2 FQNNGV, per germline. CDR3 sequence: CVSSVPGQTYF. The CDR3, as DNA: TGTGTCAGCAGCGTGCCGGGACAGACGTACTTC.

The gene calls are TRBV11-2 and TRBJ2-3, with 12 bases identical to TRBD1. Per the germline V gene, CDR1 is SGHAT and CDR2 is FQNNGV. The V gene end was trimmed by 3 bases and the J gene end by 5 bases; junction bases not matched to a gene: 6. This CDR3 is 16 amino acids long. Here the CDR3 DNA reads TGTGCCAGCAGCTTCCCGGGACAGGGGGCTGTAGATACGCAGTATTTT. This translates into CASSFPGQGAVDTQYF.

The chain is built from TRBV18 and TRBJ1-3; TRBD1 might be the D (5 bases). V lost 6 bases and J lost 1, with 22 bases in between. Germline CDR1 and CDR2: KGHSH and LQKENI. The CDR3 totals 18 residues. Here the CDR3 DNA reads TGTGCCAGCTCGTCAGGCCGCGGGGCGTACCTATCTGGAAACACCATATATTTT. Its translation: CASSSGRGAYLSGNTIYF.

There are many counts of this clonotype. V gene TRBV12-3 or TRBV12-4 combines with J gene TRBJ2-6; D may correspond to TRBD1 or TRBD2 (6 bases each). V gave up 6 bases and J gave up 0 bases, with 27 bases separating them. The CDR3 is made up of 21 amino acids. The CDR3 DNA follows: TGTGCCAGCAGCCTAAGGGCGCAGGGGCTACTGACTAGCTCTGGGGCCAACGTCCTGACTTTC. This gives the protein CASSLRAQGLLTSSGANVLTF.

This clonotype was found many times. The CDR3: CASSGDRGSGNTIYF. In DNA form, the CDR3 reads TGTGCCAGCAGTGGGGACAGGGGCTCTGGAAACACCATATATTTT. The chain combines TRBV6-5 with TRBJ1-3; 10 nucleotides match TRBD1. V was clipped by 5 bases and J by 0 bases; unmatched bases: 1. The length of the CDR3 is 15 residues. Germline CDR1 MNHEY, CDR2 SVGAGI.

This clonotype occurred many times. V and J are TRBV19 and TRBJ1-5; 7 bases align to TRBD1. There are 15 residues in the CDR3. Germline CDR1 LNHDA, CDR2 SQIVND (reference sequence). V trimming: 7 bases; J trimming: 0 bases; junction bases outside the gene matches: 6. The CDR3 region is CASTKTGASNQPQHF. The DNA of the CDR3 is TGTGCCAGTACTAAAACAGGGGCTAGCAATCAGCCCCAGCATTTT.

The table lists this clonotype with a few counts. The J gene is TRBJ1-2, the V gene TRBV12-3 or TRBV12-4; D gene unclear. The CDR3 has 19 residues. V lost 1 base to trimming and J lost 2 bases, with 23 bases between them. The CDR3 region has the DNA TGTGCCAGCAGTTTAGAGTTTATCGGCGGCTACGACGAGAACTATGGCTACACCTTC. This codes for CASSLEFIGGYDENYGYTF.

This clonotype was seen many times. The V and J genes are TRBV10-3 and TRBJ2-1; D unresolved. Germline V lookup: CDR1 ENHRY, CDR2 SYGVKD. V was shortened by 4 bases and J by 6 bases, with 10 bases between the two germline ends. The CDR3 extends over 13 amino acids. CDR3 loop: CAISGEPSNEQFF. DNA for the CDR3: TGTGCCATCAGTGGGGAACCCTCCAATGAGCAGTTCTTC.

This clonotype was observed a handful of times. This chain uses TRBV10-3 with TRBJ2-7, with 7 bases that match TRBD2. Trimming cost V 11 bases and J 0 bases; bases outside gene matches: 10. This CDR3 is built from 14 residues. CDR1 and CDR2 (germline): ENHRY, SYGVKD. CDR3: CAVRVGGGSYEQYF. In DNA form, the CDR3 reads TGTGCCGTCCGGGTGGGCGGGGGCTCCTACGAGCAGTACTTC.

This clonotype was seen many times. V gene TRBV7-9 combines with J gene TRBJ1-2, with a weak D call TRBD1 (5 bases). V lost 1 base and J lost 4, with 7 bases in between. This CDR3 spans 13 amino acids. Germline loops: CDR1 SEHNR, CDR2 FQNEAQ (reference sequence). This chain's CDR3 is CASSLGGTYGYTF. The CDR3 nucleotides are TGTGCCAGCAGCTTAGGAGGGACCTATGGCTACACCTTC.

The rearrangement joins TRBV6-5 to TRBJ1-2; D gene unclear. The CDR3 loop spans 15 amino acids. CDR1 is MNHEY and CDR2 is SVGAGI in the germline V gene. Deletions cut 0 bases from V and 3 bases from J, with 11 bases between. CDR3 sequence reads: CASSYSLWTDYGYTF. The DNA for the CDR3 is TGTGCCAGCAGTTACTCATTGTGGACGGACTATGGCTACACCTTC.

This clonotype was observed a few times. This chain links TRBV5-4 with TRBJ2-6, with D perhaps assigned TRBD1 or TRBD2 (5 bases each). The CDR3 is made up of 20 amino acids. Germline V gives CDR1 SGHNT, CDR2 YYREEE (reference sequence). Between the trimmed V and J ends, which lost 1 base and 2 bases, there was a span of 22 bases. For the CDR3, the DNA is TGTGCCAGCAGCTTGTATCGGCCTTGGGACGTCTTGCCTGGGGCCAACGTCCTGACTTTC. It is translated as CASSLYRPWDVLPGANVLTF.

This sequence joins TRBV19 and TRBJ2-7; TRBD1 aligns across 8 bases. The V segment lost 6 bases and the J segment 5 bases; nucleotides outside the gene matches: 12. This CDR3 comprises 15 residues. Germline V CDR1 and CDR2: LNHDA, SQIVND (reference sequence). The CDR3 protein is CASRPGGTSLNEQYF. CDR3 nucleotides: TGTGCCAGTAGACCAGGGGGCACATCCCTTAACGAGCAGTACTTC. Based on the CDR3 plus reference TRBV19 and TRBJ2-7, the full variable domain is DGGITQSPKYLFRKEGQNVTLSCEQNLNHDAMYWYRQDPGQGLRLIYYSQIVNDFQKGDIAEGYSVSREKKESFPLTVTSAQKNPTAFYLCASRPGGTSLNEQYFGPGTRLTVT.

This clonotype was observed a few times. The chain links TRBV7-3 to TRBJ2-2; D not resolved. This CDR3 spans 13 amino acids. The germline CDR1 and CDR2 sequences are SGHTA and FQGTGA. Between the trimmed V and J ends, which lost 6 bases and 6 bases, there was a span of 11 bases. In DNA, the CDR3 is TGTGCCAGCAGGCCCTCGAGTGCCGGGGAGCTGTTTTTT. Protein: CASRPSSAGELFF.

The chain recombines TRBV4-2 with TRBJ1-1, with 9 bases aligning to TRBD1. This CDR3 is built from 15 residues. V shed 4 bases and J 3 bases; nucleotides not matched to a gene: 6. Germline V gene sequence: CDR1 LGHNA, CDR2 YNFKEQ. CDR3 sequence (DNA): TGTGCCAGCAGCCCAGGACAGGGGAGGTACACTGAAGCTTTCTTT. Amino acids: CASSPGQGRYTEAFF.

The CDR3 sequence: CASSQEPGEQYF. In DNA, the CDR3 is TGTGCCAGCAGCCAAGAACCGGGGGAGCAGTACTTC. This rearrangement joins TRBV3-1 to TRBJ2-7; a weak D match, TRBD2 (5 bases). Germline V gene sequence: CDR1 LGHDT, CDR2 YNNKEL (reference sequence). V was cut by 0 bases and J by 7 bases, with 7 bases left in between. The CDR3 extends over 12 amino acids.

The chain's CDR3 is CASSPQSAQSSYNSPLHF. In DNA form, the CDR3 reads TGTGCCAGCAGCCCTCAGTCAGCACAAAGCTCCTATAATTCACCCCTCCACTTT. The chain employs TRBV7-6 and TRBJ1-6, with D hard to call. The CDR3 runs to 18 residues. Germline lookup yields CDR1 SGHVS and CDR2 FNYEAQ. The V end was cut by 5 bases, the J end by 0 bases, with 17 bases between.

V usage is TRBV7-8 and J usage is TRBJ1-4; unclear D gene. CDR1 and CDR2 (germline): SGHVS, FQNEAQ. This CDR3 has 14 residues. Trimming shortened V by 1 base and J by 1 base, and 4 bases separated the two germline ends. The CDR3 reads CASSLVITNEKLFF. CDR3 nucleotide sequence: TGTGCCAGCAGCTTAGTGATAACTAATGAAAAACTGTTTTTT.

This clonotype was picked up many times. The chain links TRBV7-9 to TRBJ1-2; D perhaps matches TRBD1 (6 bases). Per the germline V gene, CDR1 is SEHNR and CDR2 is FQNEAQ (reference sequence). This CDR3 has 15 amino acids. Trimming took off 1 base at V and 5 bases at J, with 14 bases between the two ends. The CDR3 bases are TGTGCCAGCAGCTTAGGGTCACGGACAGATTATGGCTACACCTTC. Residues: CASSLGSRTDYGYTF.